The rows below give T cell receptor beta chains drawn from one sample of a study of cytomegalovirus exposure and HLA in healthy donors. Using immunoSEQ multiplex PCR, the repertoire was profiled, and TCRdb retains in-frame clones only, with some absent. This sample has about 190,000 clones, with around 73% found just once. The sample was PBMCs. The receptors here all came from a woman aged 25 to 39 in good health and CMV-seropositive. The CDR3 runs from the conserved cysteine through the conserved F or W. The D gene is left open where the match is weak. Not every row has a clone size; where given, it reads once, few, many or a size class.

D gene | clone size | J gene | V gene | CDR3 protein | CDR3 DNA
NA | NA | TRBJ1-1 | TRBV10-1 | CASSDGGIGTEAFF | TGCGCCAGCAGTGATGGGGGGATCGGCACTGAAGCTTTCTTT
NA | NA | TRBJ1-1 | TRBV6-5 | CASRRQEGTEAFF | TGTGCCAGCAGGCGCCAGGAGGGCACTGAAGCTTTCTTT
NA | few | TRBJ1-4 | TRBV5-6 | CASQLLGGEKLFF | TGTGCCAGCCAGCTATTGGGGGGTGAAAAACTGTTTTTT
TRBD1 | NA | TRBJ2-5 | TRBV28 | CASTLRDRETQYF | TGTGCCAGCACGCTTCGGGACAGGGAGACCCAGTACTTC
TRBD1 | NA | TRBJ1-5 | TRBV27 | CASSLRGGQGGNQPQHF | TGTGCCAGCAGTTTACGGGGGGGACAGGGCGGCAATCAGCCCCAGCATTTT
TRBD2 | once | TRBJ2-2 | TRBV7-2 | CASSLDPSGRGSTGELFF | TGTGCCAGCAGCTTAGACCCTAGCGGGAGGGGGAGCACCGGGGAGCTGTTTTTT
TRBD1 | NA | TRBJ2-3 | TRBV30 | CAWQAGRGLADTQYF | TGTGCCTGGCAAGCGGGCAGGGGGCTTGCAGATACGCAGTATTTT
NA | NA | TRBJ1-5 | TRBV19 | CASSSQEGRFQPQHF | TGTGCCAGTAGCTCACAAGAGGGGAGGTTTCAGCCCCAGCATTTT
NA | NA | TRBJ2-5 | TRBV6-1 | CASSWLPRQETQYF | TGTGCCAGCAGTTGGCTCCCCAGGCAAGAGACCCAGTACTTC
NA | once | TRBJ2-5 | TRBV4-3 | CASSQVWSSLKTQYF | TGCGCCAGCAGCCAAGTCTGGTCTAGTTTGAAGACCCAGTACTTC
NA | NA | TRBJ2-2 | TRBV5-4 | CASSARDTGELFF | TGTGCCAGCAGCGCTCGGGACACCGGGGAGCTGTTTTTT
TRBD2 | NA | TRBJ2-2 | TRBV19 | CASSIPPSGPGGELFF | TGTGCCAGTAGTATCCCCCCTAGCGGCCCGGGGGGGGAGCTGTTTTTT
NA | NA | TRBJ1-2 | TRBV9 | CASSVEAGHYGYTF | TGTGCCAGCAGCGTAGAGGCGGGTCACTATGGCTACACCTTC
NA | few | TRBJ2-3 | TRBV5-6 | CASSKQIQGRLPDTQYF | TGTGCCAGCAGTAAGCAAATACAGGGCCGTCTACCAGATACGCAGTATTTT
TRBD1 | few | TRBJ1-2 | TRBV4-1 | CASSQDSGTGSDYGYTF | TGCGCCAGCAGCCAAGATTCGGGGACAGGGAGTGACTATGGCTACACCTTC
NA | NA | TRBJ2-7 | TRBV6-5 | CASRSTGTPRTEQYF | TGTGCCAGCAGGTCTACCGGGACTCCGAGGACCGAGCAGTACTTC
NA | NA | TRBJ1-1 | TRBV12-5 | CASGFQTESGTEAFF | TGTGCTAGTGGTTTCCAGACAGAGAGTGGCACTGAAGCTTTCTTT
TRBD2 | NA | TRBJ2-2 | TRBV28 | CASFGLAGAGELFF | TGTGCCAGCTTTGGGCTAGCGGGAGCCGGGGAGCTGTTTTTT
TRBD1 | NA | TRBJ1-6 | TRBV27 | CATSTTTGSHSPLHF | TGTGCCACCTCAACAACGACAGGGTCGCATTCACCCCTCCACTTT